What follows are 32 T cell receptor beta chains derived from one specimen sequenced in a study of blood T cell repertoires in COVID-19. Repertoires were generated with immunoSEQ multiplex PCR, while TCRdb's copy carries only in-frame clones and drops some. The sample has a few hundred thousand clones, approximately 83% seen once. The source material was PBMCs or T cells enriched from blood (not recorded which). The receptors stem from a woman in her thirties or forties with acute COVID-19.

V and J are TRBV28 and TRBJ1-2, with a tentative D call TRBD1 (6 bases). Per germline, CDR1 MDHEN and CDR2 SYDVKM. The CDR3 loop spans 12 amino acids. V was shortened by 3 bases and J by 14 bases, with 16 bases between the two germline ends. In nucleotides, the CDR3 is TGTGCCAGCAGTTTCCCGACAGGTACCCATACCTTC. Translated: CASSFPTGTHTF.

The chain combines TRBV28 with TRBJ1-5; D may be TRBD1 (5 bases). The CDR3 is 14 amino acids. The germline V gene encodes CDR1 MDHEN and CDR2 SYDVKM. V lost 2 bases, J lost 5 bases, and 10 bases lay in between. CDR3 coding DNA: TGTGCCAGCAGTTTAGGGGCAGGGTATCAGCCCCAGCATTTT. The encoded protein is CASSLGAGYQPQHF.

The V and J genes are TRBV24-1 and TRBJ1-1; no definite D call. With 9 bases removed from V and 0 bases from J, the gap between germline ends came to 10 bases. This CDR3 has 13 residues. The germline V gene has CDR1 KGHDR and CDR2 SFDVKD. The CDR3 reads CATRREVNTEAFF. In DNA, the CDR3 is TGTGCCACCCGTAGGGAGGTGAACACTGAAGCTTTCTTT.

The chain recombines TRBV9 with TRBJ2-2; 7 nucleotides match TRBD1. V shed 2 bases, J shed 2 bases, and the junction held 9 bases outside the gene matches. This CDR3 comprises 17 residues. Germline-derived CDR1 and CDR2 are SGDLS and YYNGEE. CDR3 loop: CASSVSDRGRNTGELFF. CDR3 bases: TGTGCCAGCAGCGTCTCGGATAGGGGGCGTAACACCGGGGAGCTGTTTTTT.

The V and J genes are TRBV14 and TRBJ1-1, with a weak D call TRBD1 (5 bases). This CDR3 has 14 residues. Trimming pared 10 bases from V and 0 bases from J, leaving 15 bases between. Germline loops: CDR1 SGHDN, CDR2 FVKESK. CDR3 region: CATLRGDMNTEAFF. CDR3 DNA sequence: TGTGCCACCCTCCGGGGGGATATGAACACTGAAGCTTTCTTT.

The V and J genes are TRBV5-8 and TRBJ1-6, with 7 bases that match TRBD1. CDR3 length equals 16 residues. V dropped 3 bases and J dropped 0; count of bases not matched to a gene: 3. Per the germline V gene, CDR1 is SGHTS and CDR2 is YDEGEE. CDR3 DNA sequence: TGTGCCAGCAGCTGGGGACAGAGCTCCTATAATTCACCCCTCCACTTT. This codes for CASSWGQSSYNSPLHF.

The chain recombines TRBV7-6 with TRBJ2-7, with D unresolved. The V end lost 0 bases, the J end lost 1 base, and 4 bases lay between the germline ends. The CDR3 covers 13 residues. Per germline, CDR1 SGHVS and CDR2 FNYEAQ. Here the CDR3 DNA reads TGTGCCAGCAGCTTAGCCCTGTCCTACGAGCAGTACTTC. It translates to CASSLALSYEQYF.

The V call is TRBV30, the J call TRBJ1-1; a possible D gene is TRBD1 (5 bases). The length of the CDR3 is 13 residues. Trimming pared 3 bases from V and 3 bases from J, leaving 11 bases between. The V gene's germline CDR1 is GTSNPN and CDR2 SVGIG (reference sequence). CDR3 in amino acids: CAWSVDIYTEAFF. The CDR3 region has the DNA TGTGCCTGGAGCGTGGACATCTACACTGAAGCTTTCTTT.

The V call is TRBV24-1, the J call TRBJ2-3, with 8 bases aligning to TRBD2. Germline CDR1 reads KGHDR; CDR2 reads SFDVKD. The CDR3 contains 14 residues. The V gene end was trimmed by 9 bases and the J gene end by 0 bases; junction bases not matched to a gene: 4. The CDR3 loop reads CATGSGDSTDTQYF. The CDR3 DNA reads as TGTGCCACCGGTAGCGGGGACAGCACAGATACGCAGTATTTT.

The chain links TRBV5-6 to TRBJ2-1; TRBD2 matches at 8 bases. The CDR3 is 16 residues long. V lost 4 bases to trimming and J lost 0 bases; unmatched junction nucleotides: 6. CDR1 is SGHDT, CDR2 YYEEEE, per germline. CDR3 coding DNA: TGTGCCAGCAGCACTCGACTAGCGTCCTCCTACAATGAGCAGTTCTTC. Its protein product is CASSTRLASSYNEQFF.

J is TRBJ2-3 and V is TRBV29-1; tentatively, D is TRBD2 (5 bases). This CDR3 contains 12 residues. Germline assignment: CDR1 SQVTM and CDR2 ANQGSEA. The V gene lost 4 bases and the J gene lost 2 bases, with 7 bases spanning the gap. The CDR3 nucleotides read TGCAGCGTTGGCGGGTACACAGATACGCAGTATTTT. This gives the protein CSVGGYTDTQYF.

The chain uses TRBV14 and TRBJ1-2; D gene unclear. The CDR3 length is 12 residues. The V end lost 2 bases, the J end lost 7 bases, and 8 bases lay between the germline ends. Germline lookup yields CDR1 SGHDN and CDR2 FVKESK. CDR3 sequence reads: CASSQSRVGYTF. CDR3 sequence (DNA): TGTGCCAGCAGCCAAAGTCGCGTTGGCTACACCTTC.

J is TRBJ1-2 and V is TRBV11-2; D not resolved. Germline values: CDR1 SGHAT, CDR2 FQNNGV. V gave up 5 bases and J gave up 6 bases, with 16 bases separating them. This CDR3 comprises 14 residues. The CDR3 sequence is CASSQSSLAHGYTF. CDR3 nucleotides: TGTGCCAGCAGCCAGTCTTCCCTTGCCCATGGCTACACCTTC.

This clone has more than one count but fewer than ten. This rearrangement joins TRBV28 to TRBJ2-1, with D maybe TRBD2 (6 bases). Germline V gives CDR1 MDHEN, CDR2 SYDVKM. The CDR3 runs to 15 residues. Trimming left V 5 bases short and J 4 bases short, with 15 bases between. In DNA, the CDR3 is TGTGCCAGCAGTCCCCTCAATAGCGGATACAATGAGCAGTTCTTC. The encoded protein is CASSPLNSGYNEQFF.

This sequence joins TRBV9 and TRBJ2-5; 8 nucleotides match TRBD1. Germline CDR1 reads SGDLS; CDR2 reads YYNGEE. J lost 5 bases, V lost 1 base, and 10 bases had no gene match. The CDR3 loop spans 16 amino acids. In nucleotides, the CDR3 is TGTGCCAGCAGCGTACGGGGCCAGGGGGCTTGGGAGACCCAGTACTTC. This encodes CASSVRGQGAWETQYF.

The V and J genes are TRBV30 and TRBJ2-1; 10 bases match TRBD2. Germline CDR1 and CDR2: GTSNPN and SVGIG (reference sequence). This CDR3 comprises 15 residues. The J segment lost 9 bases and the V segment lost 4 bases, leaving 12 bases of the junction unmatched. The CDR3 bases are TGTGCCTGGATGAGAGGTACTAGCGGGGTGCTTGAGCAGTTCTTC. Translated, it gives CAWMRGTSGVLEQFF.

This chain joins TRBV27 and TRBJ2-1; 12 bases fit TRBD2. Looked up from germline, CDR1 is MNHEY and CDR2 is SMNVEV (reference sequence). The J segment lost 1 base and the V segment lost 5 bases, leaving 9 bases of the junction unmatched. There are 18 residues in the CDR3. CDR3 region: CASSPITSGRSSYNEQFF. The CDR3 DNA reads TGTGCCAGCAGTCCCATTACTAGCGGGAGGTCTTCCTACAATGAGCAGTTCTTC.

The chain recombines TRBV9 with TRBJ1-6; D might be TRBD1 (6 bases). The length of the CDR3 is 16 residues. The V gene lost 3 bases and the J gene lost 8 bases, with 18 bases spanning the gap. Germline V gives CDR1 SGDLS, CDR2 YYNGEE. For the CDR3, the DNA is TGTGCCAGCAGCGGAGGGGCGACAGGACTAGATTCACCCCTCCACTTT. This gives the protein CASSGGATGLDSPLHF.

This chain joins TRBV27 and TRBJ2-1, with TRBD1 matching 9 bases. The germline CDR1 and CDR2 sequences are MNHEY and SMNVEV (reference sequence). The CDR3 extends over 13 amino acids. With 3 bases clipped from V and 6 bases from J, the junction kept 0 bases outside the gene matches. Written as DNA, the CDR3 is TGTGCCAGCAGTTTGACAGGGGGCAATGAGCAGTTCTTC. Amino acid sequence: CASSLTGGNEQFF.

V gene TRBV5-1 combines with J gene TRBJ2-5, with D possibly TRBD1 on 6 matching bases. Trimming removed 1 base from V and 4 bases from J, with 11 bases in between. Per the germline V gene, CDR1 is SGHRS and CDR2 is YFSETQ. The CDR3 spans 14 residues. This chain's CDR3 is CASSLPGQIETQYF. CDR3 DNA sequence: TGCGCCAGCAGCTTGCCCGGACAGATAGAGACCCAGTACTTC. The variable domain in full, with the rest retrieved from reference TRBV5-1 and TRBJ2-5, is KAGVTQTPRYLIKTRGQQVTLSCSPISGHRSVSWYQQTPGQGLQFLFEYFSETQRNKGNFPGRFSGRQFSNSRSEMNVSTLELGDSALYLCASSLPGQIETQYFGPGTRLLVL.

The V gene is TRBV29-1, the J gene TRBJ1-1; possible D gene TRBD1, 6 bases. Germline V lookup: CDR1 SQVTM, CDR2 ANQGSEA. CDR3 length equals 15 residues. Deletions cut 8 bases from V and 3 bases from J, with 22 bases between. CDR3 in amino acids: CSPGRFHREHTEAFF. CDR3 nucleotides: TGCAGCCCCGGCAGGTTCCACAGGGAACACACTGAAGCTTTCTTT.

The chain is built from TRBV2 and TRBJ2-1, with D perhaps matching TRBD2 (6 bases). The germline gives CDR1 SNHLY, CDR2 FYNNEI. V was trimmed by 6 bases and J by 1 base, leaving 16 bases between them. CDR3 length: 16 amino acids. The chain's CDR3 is CASSSRGRISYNEQFF. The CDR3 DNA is TGTGCCAGCAGCTCTCGAGGGAGGATTTCCTACAATGAGCAGTTCTTC.

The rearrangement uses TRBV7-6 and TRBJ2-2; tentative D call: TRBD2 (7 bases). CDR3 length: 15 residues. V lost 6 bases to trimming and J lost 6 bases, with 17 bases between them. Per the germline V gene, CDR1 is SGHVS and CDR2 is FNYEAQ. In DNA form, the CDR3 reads TGTGCCAGCAGTCCTAGGGGGGGTATCCCCGGGGAGCTGTTTTTT. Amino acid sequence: CASSPRGGIPGELFF.

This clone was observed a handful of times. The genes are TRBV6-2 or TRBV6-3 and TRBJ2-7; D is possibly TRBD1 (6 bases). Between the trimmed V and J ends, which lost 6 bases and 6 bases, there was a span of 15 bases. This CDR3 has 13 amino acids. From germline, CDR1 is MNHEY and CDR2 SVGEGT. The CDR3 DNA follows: TGTGCCAGCAGCCACAGGGACACTCGCGAGCAGTACTTC. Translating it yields CASSHRDTREQYF.

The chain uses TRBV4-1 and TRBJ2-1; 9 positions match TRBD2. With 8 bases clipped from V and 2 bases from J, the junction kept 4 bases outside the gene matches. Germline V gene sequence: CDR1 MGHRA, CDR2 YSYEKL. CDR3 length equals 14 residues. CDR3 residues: CASAIAGAYNEQFF. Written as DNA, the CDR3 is TGCGCCAGCGCTATAGCGGGAGCCTACAATGAGCAGTTCTTC.

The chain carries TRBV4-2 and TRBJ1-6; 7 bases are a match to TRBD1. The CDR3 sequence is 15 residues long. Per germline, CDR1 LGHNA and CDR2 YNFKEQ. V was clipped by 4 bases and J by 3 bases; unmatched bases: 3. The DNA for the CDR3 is TGTGCCAGCAGCCGGGACAGCTTCTATAATTCACCCCTCCACTTT. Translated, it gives CASSRDSFYNSPLHF.

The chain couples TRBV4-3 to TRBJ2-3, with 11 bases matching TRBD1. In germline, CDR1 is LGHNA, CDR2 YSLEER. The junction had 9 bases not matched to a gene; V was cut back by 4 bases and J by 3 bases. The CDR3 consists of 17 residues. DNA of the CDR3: TGCGCCAGCAGCCCCACCCGAGGACAGGGGGCAACAGATACGCAGTATTTT. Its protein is CASSPTRGQGATDTQYF.

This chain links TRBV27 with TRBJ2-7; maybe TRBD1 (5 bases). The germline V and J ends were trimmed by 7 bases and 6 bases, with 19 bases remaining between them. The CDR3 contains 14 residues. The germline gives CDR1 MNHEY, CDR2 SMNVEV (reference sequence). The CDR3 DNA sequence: TGTGCCAGCACCCTTACTCGGAGAAGGGGCGAGCAGTACTTC. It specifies CASTLTRRRGEQYF.

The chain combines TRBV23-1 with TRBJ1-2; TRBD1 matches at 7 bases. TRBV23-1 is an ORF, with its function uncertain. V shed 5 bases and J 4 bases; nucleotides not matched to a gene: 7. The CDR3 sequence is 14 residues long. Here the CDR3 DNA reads TGCGCCAGCAGTGAAAGCAGGGGGATCTATGGCTACACCTTC. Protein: CASSESRGIYGYTF.

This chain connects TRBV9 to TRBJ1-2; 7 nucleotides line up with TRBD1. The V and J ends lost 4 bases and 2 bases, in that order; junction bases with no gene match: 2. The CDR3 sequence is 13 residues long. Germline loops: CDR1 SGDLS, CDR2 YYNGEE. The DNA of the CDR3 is TGTGCCAGCAGCTTGGACAGGAACTATGGCTACACCTTC. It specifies CASSLDRNYGYTF.

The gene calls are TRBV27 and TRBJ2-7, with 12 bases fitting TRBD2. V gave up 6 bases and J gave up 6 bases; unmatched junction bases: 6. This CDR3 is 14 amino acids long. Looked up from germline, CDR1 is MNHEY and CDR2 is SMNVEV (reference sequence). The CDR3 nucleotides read TGTGCCAGCAGCTCTAGCGGGGGGGCCCGCGAGCAGTACTTC. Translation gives CASSSSGGAREQYF.

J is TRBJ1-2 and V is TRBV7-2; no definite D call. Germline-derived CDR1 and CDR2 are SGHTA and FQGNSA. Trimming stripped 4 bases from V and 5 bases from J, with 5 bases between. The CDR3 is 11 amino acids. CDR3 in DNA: TGTGCCAGCAGCTCTGTGTATGGCTACACCTTC. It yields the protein CASSSVYGYTF. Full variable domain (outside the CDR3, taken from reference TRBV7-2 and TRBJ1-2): GAGVSQSPSNKVTEKGKDVELRCDPISGHTALYWYRQSLGQGLEFLIYFQGNSAPDKSGLPSDRFSAERTGGSVSTLTIQRTQQEDSAVYLCASSSVYGYTFGSGTRLTVV.